This entry features one TCR beta chain sequence. This clonotype was counted ten times or more. Its antigen is currently not known. The record has no base qualities; no much larger clone is one base away. Inclusive of the bounding cysteine and phenylalanine, the CDR3 is 11 residues long. Just the 33-base CDR3 DNA is kept, in frame starting at base 1. V and J are truncated by 6 bases and 6 bases respectively, leaving an intervening sequence of 9 bases. The germline V gene encodes CDR1 SGHVS and CDR2 FNYEAQ. This record belongs to a study of T cells after yellow fever vaccination (dated by TCRdb to between 2018 and 2021). Context from the whole study: Libraries from fractions with low cell numbers were prepared with the SMART-Seq v4 Ultra Low Input RNA kit. To follow T-cell clones before and after both primary and booster YFV17D yellow fever vaccination, bulk TCR alpha and beta repertoires underwent longitudinal sequencing. Two healthy male donors, one aged 18 to 29 and one aged 30 to 40 years, made up the cohort. Blood was drawn at multiple timepoints before and after primary and secondary immunization, with bulk PBMC replicates and cell subsets isolated.

The treatment or condition tag for this specimen amounts to: live attenuated yellow fever vaccine strain. At each blood-draw timepoint, two biological replicates of bulk PBMCs were collected. PBMCs were isolated from peripheral blood using a standard Ficoll-Paque protocol. TriZol was used to extract RNA from bulk PBMCs, CD4 and CD8 fractions, and dextramer-positive and dextramer-negative fractions. Overall study results and their limits: A small fraction of clonotypes showed up in both the CD4 and CD8 compartments, probably as a result of convergent recombination. The secondary T-cell response was found to be weaker but faster than the primary response, with a peak reached on day 5 rather than on day 15. Because only two donors were included in the study, the extent to which the findings can be generalized is limited. After the booster, most of the clones that had expanded following primary vaccination were detected again (96% of CD4 and around 90% of CD8), which suggests that memory was broadly maintained. Computational filtering was required because FACS-sorted repertoires could contain abundant contaminating clonotypes from the bulk population.

Synthesis of TCR cDNA relied on 5'RACE template switching, a step that introduced a universal primer site along with unique molecular identifiers. Priming for cDNA synthesis came from both the TCR alpha and TCR beta constant segments. Library amplification used two PCR steps, and the second PCR step added sample barcodes and sequencing adapters. Sequencing of the libraries was done on either Illumina HiSeq 2500 (2x100 bp) or NovaSeq (2x150 bp). Per the authors' processing: Demultiplexing of reads and collapsing into UMI consensus sequences were performed with MIGEC, and V(D)J alignment was carried out with MiXCR. Clonotypes responding to the vaccine were identified with edgeR on replicate PBMC samples, with the criteria of FDR below 0.01 and a log2 fold change above 5 up to day 15. Bulk clonotypes were assigned CD4 or CD8 identity according to which sequenced CD4 or CD8 repertoire held them at higher abundance. The public reads were run again by TCRdb, first through fastp at Q25 and then through MiXCR, and only productive beta chains were kept. Identical CDR3 protein sequences are pooled into one entry, listed with their most common genes and DNA. Clone size and V and J calls follow TCRdb, not the original study. For this sample there are some 600,000 distinct CDR3 sequences; 9% to 15% appear just once. The ten top clones hold under 15% of the sample.

This TCR was sampled from a man aged 30-40 years who received the YFV17D yellow fever vaccine. The chain joins TRBV7-6 to TRBJ2-7; confidence is insufficient to name the D gene. This specimen consisted of PBMCs, obtained on the day of the yellow fever booster vaccination. The DNA sequence is as follows: TGTGCCAGCAGTTTATCGAGCGAGCAGTACTTC. Translated, this is CASSLSSEQYF.